This section outlines one T cell receptor (beta chain) sequence together with its context. This sample is part of a study of blood T cell repertoires in COVID-19. Turning to the study itself: Some COVID-19 samples were acute and others convalescent; all came from the United States, Italy and Spain. T cells, B-cell-depleted T cells, or PBMCs supplied cDNA or gDNA.

The CDR3 has 17 amino acids. Authors' processing steps: Amplification of reference gene primers was used by the study to estimate nucleated cell counts. Libraries were prepared by immunoSEQ multiplex PCR; TCRdb keeps only in-frame clonotypes and omits some of them. V and J calls plus clone size are reproduced from that table; the DNA served to infer D and trimming. The sample has approximately 130,000 clones; around 88% are singletons. The rearrangement links TRBV21-1 to TRBJ2-7; TRBD2 is the table's D call and was not checked against the DNA. TRBV21-1 is a listed pseudogene. The receptor was isolated from a woman aged 45-65 years who had recovered from COVID-19. Sequencing was performed on peripheral blood. As DNA, the CDR3 is TGTGCCAGCAGCAAAGGGAAACGTGGGAGGGCCAAGAACGAGCAGTACTTC. It encodes CASSKGKRGRAKNEQYF.